This TCR beta chain stems from a study of cytomegalovirus exposure and HLA in healthy donors. The PCR made use of 60 Vbeta and 13 Jbeta primers. The method was immunoSEQ multiplex PCR; TCRdb's version includes in-frame clones alone and lacks a portion of them. Among fewer than 200,000 clones listed, around 84% were seen once. This CDR3 is 14 amino acids long. CDR1 and CDR2 from the germline V gene are SGHNT and YENEEA. The germline V and J ends were trimmed by 4 bases and 5 bases, with 14 bases remaining between them. The V and J genes are TRBV11-3 and TRBJ2-5; a weak D match, TRBD2 (5 bases). Specimen: PBMCs. The origin of this receptor is a man aged 35-49 years in good health and CMV-seropositive. The CDR3 DNA reads as TGTGCCAGCAGCTCGGACTCGTACGGGGAGACCCAGTACTTC. As protein: CASSSDSYGETQYF.